Listed here are 25 T cell receptor beta chains from one sample, sequenced in a study of blood T cells in healthy people across ages. Primed by a sample-barcoded 5' primer and a J-beta primer mix, a second PCR proceeded for about 7 to 11 cycles. From the 5' RACE reads, TCRdb called clonotypes with MiXCR, one entry per CDR3 protein. Seen here are around 1,900,000 distinct CDR3 sequences, more than 35% observed once, and the top ten hold more than 20%. Sequencing input: blood. The receptors originated from a human donor in good health.

The chain employs TRBV20-1 and TRBJ1-1; 7 positions agree with TRBD1. The CDR3 consists of 14 residues. Looked up from germline, CDR1 is DFQATT and CDR2 is SNEGSKA (reference sequence). Unmatched junction bases numbered 6, after V lost 4 bases and J lost 1 base. The CDR3: CSATSRQGNTEAFF. The CDR3 DNA reads as TGCAGTGCTACCTCGCGACAGGGGAACACTGAAGCTTTCTTT.

Concerning this clonotype itself: A junction boundary mismatches the germline segment, possibly from a read error. The rearrangement uses TRBV6-5 and TRBJ2-6; the D gene is possibly TRBD1 (6 bases). This CDR3 region has 17 residues. From germline, CDR1 is MNHEY and CDR2 SVGAGI. CDR3 nucleotide sequence: TGTGCCGGCAGTTACTCGAAACAGGGTGCTGGGGCCAACGTCCTGACTTTC. This translates into CAGSYSKQGAGANVLTF.

The genes are TRBV2 and TRBJ1-2; TRBD1 might be the D (6 bases). V lost 4 bases and J 8 bases, leaving 17 bases between the germline ends. This CDR3 region has 14 residues. Germline V gene lookup returns CDR1 SNHLY and CDR2 FYNNEI. CDR3 nucleotides: TGTGCCAGCAGTGTTGACAGGTCCTTCGGCGGCTACACCTTC. It yields the protein CASSVDRSFGGYTF.

This chain uses TRBV28 with TRBJ2-6; 8 bases match TRBD1. CDR3 length equals 16 residues. With V trimmed by 6 bases and J by 2 bases, 6 bases remained unmatched. Per the germline V gene, CDR1 is MDHEN and CDR2 is SYDVKM. CDR3 in DNA: TGTGCCAGCAGAACAGGGGGTCCCGCTGGGGCCAACGTCCTGACTTTC. It specifies CASRTGGPAGANVLTF.

The V gene is TRBV13, the J gene TRBJ2-5, with 8 bases that match TRBD1. The junction had 8 bases not matched to a gene; V was cut back by 5 bases and J by 6 bases. CDR1 and CDR2 (germline): PRHDT, FYEKMQ (reference sequence). This CDR3 contains 14 residues. In DNA, the CDR3 is TGTGCCAGCAGCATTTACAGGGGGATACAGACCCAGTACTTC. Its protein product is CASSIYRGIQTQYF.

This clonotype was seen a few times. The chain joins TRBV28 to TRBJ1-4; a weak D match, TRBD1 (6 bases). The CDR3 is 13 residues long. Per germline, CDR1 MDHEN and CDR2 SYDVKM. V was trimmed by 8 bases and J by 5 bases, leaving 12 bases between them. The CDR3 bases are TGTGCCAGCGGATTAGGGACAAATGAAAAACTGTTTTTT. It is translated as CASGLGTNEKLFF.

The J gene is TRBJ2-1, the V gene TRBV7-8; D is possibly TRBD1 or TRBD2 (5 bases each). CDR1 SGHVS and CDR2 FQNEAQ come from the germline V gene. Trimming removed 1 base from V and 5 bases from J, with 18 bases in between. This CDR3 has 17 residues. In DNA form, the CDR3 reads TGTGCCAGCAGCTTAGAGTCTGCCGGGACCCCCAACAATGAGCAGTTCTTC. Its protein is CASSLESAGTPNNEQFF.

This chain joins TRBV15 and TRBJ1-1, with D unresolved. Germline V gene sequence: CDR1 LNHNV, CDR2 YYDKDF (reference sequence). The CDR3 loop spans 16 amino acids. V gave up 1 base and J gave up 1 base, with 13 bases separating them. In DNA form, the CDR3 reads TGTGCCACCAGCAGAGGGGCGGACCTTTCGAACACTGAAGCTTTCTTT. Encoded protein: CATSRGADLSNTEAFF.

The chain carries TRBV14 and TRBJ1-2; no firm D call. Deletions cut 1 base from V and 0 bases from J, with 9 bases between. Germline loops: CDR1 SGHDN, CDR2 FVKESK. CDR3 length: 15 amino acids. CDR3 residues: CASSQGGEANYGYTF. CDR3 DNA sequence: TGTGCCAGCAGCCAAGGAGGAGAGGCTAACTATGGCTACACCTTC.

This clonotype was counted only a few times. The chain employs TRBV24-1 and TRBJ2-7; D tentatively fits TRBD1 or TRBD2 (5 bases each). V shed 3 bases and J shed 2 bases, with 10 bases lying between them. The CDR3 is 14 amino acids. CDR1 is KGHDR, CDR2 SFDVKD, per germline. In DNA form, the CDR3 reads TGTGCCACCAGTGATGGGGACGCTGCCTACGAGCAGTACTTC. Translation gives CATSDGDAAYEQYF.

This clonotype was seen at least ten times. V gene TRBV6-6 combines with J gene TRBJ1-2, with 9 bases lining up with TRBD1. CDR3 length: 14 amino acids. The ends lost 7 bases at V and 4 bases at J; junction bases unmatched: 7. Per the germline V gene, CDR1 is MNHNY and CDR2 is SVGAGI (reference sequence). The CDR3 DNA sequence: TGTGCCAGCAAGCCAACAGGGGGCGGCTATGGCTACACCTTC. It codes for CASKPTGGGYGYTF.

The V and J genes are TRBV2 and TRBJ2-1; 8 bases agree with TRBD2. The germline V gene encodes CDR1 SNHLY and CDR2 FYNNEI. The V gene end was trimmed by 6 bases and the J gene end by 2 bases; junction bases not matched to a gene: 3. The CDR3 is 14 residues long. Here the CDR3 DNA reads TGTGCCAGCAGGACGGGACTAGCCTACAATGAGCAGTTCTTC. Its translation is CASRTGLAYNEQFF. The full variable domain, completed using reference TRBV2 and TRBJ2-1, is EPEVTQTPSHQVTQMGQEVILRCVPISNHLYFYWYRQILGQKVEFLVSFYNNEISEKSEIFDDQFSVERPDGSNFTLKIRSTKLEDSAMYFCASRTGLAYNEQFFGPGTRLTVL.

The rearrangement joins TRBV7-2 to TRBJ2-7; D remains unclear. This CDR3 spans 14 amino acids. The germline V gene has CDR1 SGHTA and CDR2 FQGNSA. Between the trimmed V and J ends, which lost 1 base and 2 bases, there was a span of 9 bases. In DNA form, the CDR3 reads TGTGCCAGCAGCTTAGAGGTGGCCGCCTACGAGCAGTACTTC. Amino acids: CASSLEVAAYEQYF.

This clonotype was seen only a few times. CDR3 nucleotides: TGCAGTGCCACCTCGGGATTGAGCAAAAAGCAGTACTTC. It specifies CSATSGLSKKQYF. V gene TRBV20-1 combines with J gene TRBJ2-4; a weak D match, TRBD2 (5 bases). This CDR3 comprises 13 residues. V shed 6 bases and J shed 13 bases, with 22 bases lying between them. CDR1 is DFQATT, CDR2 SNEGSKA, per germline (reference sequence).

The chain couples TRBV10-3 to TRBJ1-1; 9 positions match TRBD1. Looked up from germline, CDR1 is ENHRY and CDR2 is SYGVKD. The CDR3 consists of 17 residues. V lost 5 bases, J lost 10 bases, and 20 bases stayed unmatched. The CDR3 DNA reads as TGTGCCATCAGTTCCAACAGGGGGCTGAAGGGGGCCGTTGTAGCTTTCTTT. Residues: CAISSNRGLKGAVVAFF.

This clonotype was seen more than once but under ten times. The chain couples TRBV12-3 or TRBV12-4 to TRBJ1-5; 7 nucleotides line up with TRBD1. Germline trimming cut 5 bases from V and 4 bases from J; bases unmatched to any gene: 11. This CDR3 spans 16 amino acids. The DNA of the CDR3 is TGTGCCAGCAGTACGCACCGGGACAGTGGTAATCAGCCCCAGCATTTT. It yields the protein CASSTHRDSGNQPQHF.

This chain links TRBV7-2 with TRBJ2-4; 7 positions agree with TRBD1. Germline-derived CDR1 and CDR2 are SGHTA and FQGNSA. V lost 4 bases to trimming and J lost 13 bases; unmatched junction nucleotides: 16. This CDR3 region has 15 residues. The CDR3 sequence is CASSSSAKGGYVQYF. The CDR3 coding sequence is TGTGCCAGCAGCTCATCAGCGAAAGGGGGCTACGTGCAGTACTTC.

There are a few counts of this clonotype. The chain joins TRBV7-9 to TRBJ2-1; a weak D match, TRBD2 (6 bases). From germline, CDR1 is SEHNR and CDR2 FQNEAQ (reference sequence). V lost 1 base, J lost 5 bases, and 15 bases lay in between. This CDR3 has 16 residues. CDR3 region: CASSLGWLAIDNEQFF. For the CDR3, the DNA is TGTGCCAGCAGCTTAGGGTGGCTAGCGATTGACAATGAGCAGTTCTTC.

There are a few counts of this clonotype. The rearrangement links TRBV12-3 or TRBV12-4 to TRBJ2-3; D uncertain. CDR3 length equals 14 residues. The ends were cut back, 8 bases at V and 1 base at J, with 13 bases in the middle. CDR3 amino acids: CASLKPPGTDTQYF. CDR3 DNA sequence: TGTGCCAGCTTAAAACCACCGGGCACAGATACGCAGTATTTT.

This clonotype came up a few times. J is TRBJ2-3 and V is TRBV24-1, with D possibly matching TRBD1 (5 bases). This CDR3 comprises 16 residues. V lost 1 base and J 4 bases, leaving 14 bases between the germline ends. Looked up from germline, CDR1 is KGHDR and CDR2 is SFDVKD. CDR3 residues: CATSDLEQEFPDTQYF. The CDR3 bases are TGTGCCACCAGTGATTTAGAACAGGAGTTCCCAGATACGCAGTATTTT.

This chain uses TRBV7-2 with TRBJ2-7, with D possibly matching TRBD2 (5 bases). Trimming removed 3 bases at V and 1 base at J, with 13 bases between. The germline CDR1 and CDR2 sequences are SGHTA and FQGNSA. This CDR3 region has 15 residues. The CDR3 region has the DNA TGTGCCAGCAGCTTTGAGAGCGGTACTTCCTACGAGCAGTACTTC. Translation: CASSFESGTSYEQYF. Complete variable domain (other parts from reference TRBV7-2 and TRBJ2-7): GAGVSQSPSNKVTEKGKDVELRCDPISGHTALYWYRQSLGQGLEFLIYFQGNSAPDKSGLPSDRFSAERTGGSVSTLTIQRTQQEDSAVYLCASSFESGTSYEQYFGPGTRLTVT.

On this clonotype: At one of its ends the junction is not consistent with the germline gene, which may arise from a read error. V is TRBV2 and J is TRBJ1-5; weak D call: TRBD1 (6 bases). The CDR3 is made up of 18 amino acids. CDR1 is SNHLY and CDR2 is FYNNEI in the germline V gene. CDR3 DNA sequence: TGTGCCAGCAGCCCCAGACAGGAGGAGTACTATAGCAATCAGCCCCGGCATTTT. It is translated as CASSPRQEEYYSNQPRHF.

This clonotype is a singleton in its sample. The CDR3 loop is CASSIGQGGYTF. The CDR3 DNA follows: TGTGCCAGTAGTATAGGCCAGGGTGGCTACACCTTC. The chain is built from TRBV19 and TRBJ1-2; maybe TRBD1 (5 bases). The CDR3 is 12 amino acids. Trimming shortened V by 1 base and J by 7 bases, and 7 bases separated the two germline ends. The germline V gene encodes CDR1 LNHDA and CDR2 SQIVND (reference sequence).

The rearrangement uses TRBV6-6 and TRBJ2-1, with D hard to call. The J call may be wrong; the DNA end is better matched by TRBJ2-7. The germline CDR1 and CDR2 sequences are MNHNY and SVGAGI (reference sequence). The CDR3 is 14 residues long. The CDR3 loop reads CASQPIASYNEQYF. The CDR3, as DNA: TGTGCCAGCCAACCGATAGCTTCCTACAATGAGCAGTACTTC.

This clonotype occurred a few times. The rearrangement joins TRBV10-3 to TRBJ1-2; the D is unclear. This CDR3 comprises 14 residues. Germline lookup yields CDR1 ENHRY and CDR2 SYGVKD. V lost 10 bases and J 2 bases, leaving 17 bases between the germline ends. As DNA, the CDR3 is TGTGCCACCTCACACGTATTAGGGAACTATGGCTACACCTTC. Its protein product is CATSHVLGNYGYTF.